This T cell receptor beta chain was sequenced in a study of blood T cell repertoires in COVID-19. Germline V lookup: CDR1 MDHEN, CDR2 SYDVKM. CDR3 length equals 15 residues. V was trimmed by 6 bases and J by 2 bases, leaving 17 bases between them. Adults between about 18 and 95 years of age took part from fewer than 30 US areas. Recovered participants had two consecutive negative NP/OP PCR tests, healthcare professional clearance, or symptom resolution. Original methodology: The authors estimated nucleated cell counts from reference gene primer amplification. TCRdb's table, derived via immunoSEQ multiplex PCR, lists solely in-frame clones and lacks some. D and trimming come from the DNA, and the V and J calls and clone size come from that table. The table includes hundreds of thousands of clones, about 90% detected once.

J is TRBJ2-7 and V is TRBV28; TRBD1 might be the D (5 bases). The receptor's source is a woman younger than 45 who had recovered from COVID-19. The specimen was PBMCs or T cells enriched from blood (not recorded which). CDR3 in amino acids: CASSPRTSSPYEQYF. The CDR3 coding sequence is TGTGCCAGCAGCCCCCGGACATCTTCACCCTACGAGCAGTACTTC.